The 25 T cell receptor beta chains below were found in one sample sequenced in a study of blood T cell repertoires in COVID-19. Repertoires were generated with immunoSEQ multiplex PCR, while TCRdb's copy carries only in-frame clones and drops some. Of about 170,000 clones listed, around 80% are singletons. Sequenced: peripheral blood. The receptors shown here come from a woman of 80 years or more with acute or convalescent COVID-19.

The chain employs TRBV11-2 and TRBJ1-1; D not certain. Germline loops: CDR1 SGHAT, CDR2 FQNNGV. V was trimmed by 2 bases and J by 11 bases, leaving 15 bases between them. CDR3 length: 13 amino acids. CDR3 nucleotide sequence: TGTGCCAGCAGCTTACGAGCCATAAGGAGGGCTTTCTTT. Protein sequence: CASSLRAIRRAFF.

CDR3 residues: CASSVAGAGGPDTQYF. DNA for the CDR3: TGTGCCAGCAGCGTAGCGGGTGCGGGAGGCCCAGATACGCAGTATTTT. The chain couples TRBV9 to TRBJ2-3; 8 bases match TRBD2. Germline V gene lookup returns CDR1 SGDLS and CDR2 YYNGEE. The CDR3 runs 16 residues. V lost 0 bases to trimming and J lost 4 bases; unmatched junction nucleotides: 7.

In its sample, this clone is medium-sized. The chain recombines TRBV2 with TRBJ2-3, with 8 bases identical to TRBD1. The CDR3 extends over 14 amino acids. Looked up from germline, CDR1 is SNHLY and CDR2 is FYNNEI. V lost 4 bases and J lost 5; bases outside the gene matches: 5. As DNA, the CDR3 is TGTGCCAGCAGTGGACAGGGGTTGGGAGATACGCAGTATTTT. It is translated as CASSGQGLGDTQYF.

Concerning this clone: The same CDR3 also results from other DNA sequences found in this sample. The chain joins TRBV18 to TRBJ1-1; D remains ambiguous. The V end was cut by 1 base, the J end by 2 bases, with 5 bases between. The germline CDR1 and CDR2 sequences are KGHSH and LQKENI. This CDR3 spans 13 amino acids. The CDR3 reads CASSPRQNTEAFF. The CDR3 DNA is TGTGCCAGCTCACCACGGCAAAACACTGAAGCTTTCTTT.

As to this clone: Other DNA sequences in the sample encode the same CDR3. The chain links TRBV27 to TRBJ1-1; D gene ambiguous. The germline V and J ends were trimmed by 0 bases and 0 bases, with 5 bases remaining between them. Germline values: CDR1 MNHEY, CDR2 SMNVEV (reference sequence). CDR3 size: 14 residues. The CDR3 DNA reads as TGTGCCAGCAGTTTATCCAGGATGAACACTGAAGCTTTCTTT. It yields the protein CASSLSRMNTEAFF.

About this clone itself: Germline is not matched at one junction end, which may reflect a read error. The DNA of the CDR3 is TGTGCCAGCAGCAGATATGACACCGAAGCTTTCTTT. It is translated as CASSRYDTEAFF. The chain recombines TRBV7-9 with TRBJ1-1; D is uncertain. The CDR3 covers 12 residues. CDR1 and CDR2 (germline): SEHNR, FQNEAQ (reference sequence).

The V gene is TRBV5-8, the J gene TRBJ2-7, with 14 nucleotides matching TRBD2. The V gene's germline CDR1 is SGHTS and CDR2 YDEGEE. V dropped 4 bases and J dropped 5; count of bases not matched to a gene: 5. This CDR3 is built from 15 residues. CDR3 in DNA: TGTGCCAGCAGCAAAGGGACTAGCGGGAGAAACGAGCAGTACTTC. Residues: CASSKGTSGRNEQYF.

In its sample, this clone was seen once. This chain uses TRBV3-1 (or the pseudogene TRBV3-2) with TRBJ2-7, with D maybe TRBD2 (6 bases). V gave up 3 bases and J gave up 3 bases, with 15 bases separating them. CDR1 LGHDT and CDR2 YNNKEL come from the germline V gene (reference sequence). This CDR3 has 15 residues. This CDR3 reads CASSQRGGGLYEQYF. The CDR3 DNA is TGTGCCAGCAGCCAGAGGGGAGGAGGTCTCTACGAGCAGTACTTC.

This chain joins TRBV20-1 and TRBJ2-1; unclear D gene. Between the trimmed V and J ends, which lost 3 bases and 8 bases, there was a span of 8 bases. The CDR3 is 11 residues long. The germline gives CDR1 DFQATT, CDR2 SNEGSKA (reference sequence). The CDR3 reads CSASKSYEQFF. The CDR3 DNA reads TGCAGTGCTAGTAAGAGCTATGAGCAGTTCTTC.

V usage is TRBV5-1 and J usage is TRBJ1-1, with 8 bases lining up with TRBD1. The CDR3 has 14 amino acids. Germline trimming cut 4 bases from V and 5 bases from J; bases unmatched to any gene: 7. Germline V CDR1 and CDR2: SGHRS, YFSETQ. For the CDR3, the DNA is TGCGCCAGCAGCCCACAGGGGGTAGGGACTGAAGCTTTCTTT. This translates into CASSPQGVGTEAFF.

The rearrangement links TRBV7-8 to TRBJ1-1; no clear D. The V gene lost 5 bases and the J gene lost 4 bases, with 14 bases spanning the gap. CDR1 and CDR2 from the germline V gene are SGHVS and FQNEAQ. This CDR3 has 14 residues. CDR3 in DNA: TGTGCCAGCAGCGTAAGCGAGGGTCGCACTGAAGCTTTCTTT. This encodes CASSVSEGRTEAFF.

This chain connects TRBV29-1 to TRBJ2-1, with 11 bases that match TRBD2. Trimming took 3 bases from V and 3 from J; bases not matched to a gene: 7. Germline-derived CDR1 and CDR2 are SQVTM and ANQGSEA. This CDR3 has 16 amino acids. The CDR3 loop is CSVDGRLAGSYNEQFF. CDR3 DNA: TGCAGCGTTGACGGCCGACTAGCGGGGAGCTACAATGAGCAGTTCTTC.

The chain combines TRBV5-5 with TRBJ2-2; TRBD1 aligns across 7 bases. The V gene's germline CDR1 is SGHKS and CDR2 YYEKEE (reference sequence). The CDR3 extends over 16 amino acids. V was pared by 4 bases and J by 2 bases, with 8 bases of the junction left unmatched. The DNA for the CDR3 is TGTGCCAGCAGCGGATCCGGGACAGTCAACACCGGGGAGCTGTTTTTT. Its protein product is CASSGSGTVNTGELFF.

The chain uses TRBV5-6 and TRBJ2-1; 7 positions agree with TRBD2. The trim removed 2 bases at V and 6 bases at J, leaving 2 bases unmatched. Germline V gene sequence: CDR1 SGHDT, CDR2 YYEEEE. This CDR3 is built from 13 residues. The CDR3 DNA sequence: TGTGCCAGCAGCTTTCTAGCGGCCAATGAGCAGTTCTTC. Translation gives CASSFLAANEQFF. Complete variable domain (other parts from reference TRBV5-6 and TRBJ2-1): DAGVTQSPTHLIKTRGQQVTLRCSPKSGHDTVSWYQQALGQGPQFIFQYYEEEERQRGNFPDRFSGHQFPNYSSELNVNALLLGDSALYLCASSFLAANEQFFGPGTRLTVL.

J is TRBJ1-2 and V is TRBV18; TRBD1 matches at 8 bases. This CDR3 is built from 15 residues. Germline V gives CDR1 KGHSH, CDR2 LQKENI. The V and J ends lost 3 bases and 0 bases, in that order; junction bases with no gene match: 3. CDR3 loop: CASSPTGEANYGYTF. CDR3 coding DNA: TGTGCCAGCTCACCGACAGGGGAAGCTAACTATGGCTACACCTTC.

V and J are TRBV24-1 and TRBJ1-2; a weak D match, TRBD1 (5 bases). The CDR3 is 13 amino acids. CDR1 and CDR2 from the germline V gene are KGHDR and SFDVKD. V was shortened by 3 bases and J by 6 bases, with 10 bases between the two germline ends. DNA of the CDR3: TGTGCCACCAGTGATCCAGGAGGGGATGGCTACACCTTC. It specifies CATSDPGGDGYTF.

This clone was seen a single time. V gene TRBV19 combines with J gene TRBJ1-5, with a tentative D call TRBD1 (6 bases). The V end was cut by 1 base, the J end by 1 base, with 11 bases between. Germline V gene lookup returns CDR1 LNHDA and CDR2 SQIVND (reference sequence). CDR3 length: 16 residues. CDR3 residues: CASSIAGGWSNQPQHF. CDR3 sequence (DNA): TGTGCCAGTAGTATAGCGGGGGGCTGGAGCAATCAGCCCCAGCATTTT.

The chain carries TRBV7-9 and TRBJ1-1, with 7 bases aligning to TRBD1. V trimming: 4 bases; J trimming: 0 bases; junction bases outside the gene matches: 5. The germline CDR1 and CDR2 sequences are SEHNR and FQNEAQ (reference sequence). The CDR3 covers 15 residues. CDR3: CASSSHRGMNTEAFF. The DNA of the CDR3 is TGTGCCAGCAGCTCCCACAGGGGCATGAACACTGAAGCTTTCTTT. Filled out from reference TRBV7-9 and TRBJ1-1, the complete variable domain reads DTGVSQNPRHKITKRGQNVTFRCDPISEHNRLYWYRQTLGQGPEFLTYFQNEAQLEKSRLLSDRFSAERPKGSFSTLEIQRTEQGDSAMYLCASSSHRGMNTEAFFGQGTRLTVV.

In this sample, this clone turned up once. The rearrangement links TRBV18 to TRBJ2-7; TRBD2 aligns across 9 bases. V was pared by 4 bases and J by 4 bases, with 11 bases of the junction left unmatched. This CDR3 contains 16 residues. Germline-derived CDR1 and CDR2 are KGHSH and LQKENI. The CDR3 is CASSRSDVAGEYEQYF. CDR3 DNA sequence: TGTGCCAGCTCACGGAGTGACGTAGCGGGAGAGTACGAGCAGTACTTC.

In its sample, this clone was seen a few times. The chain carries TRBV6-2 or TRBV6-3 and TRBJ1-5; TRBD1 agrees at 11 bases. With 5 bases clipped from V and 0 bases from J, the junction kept 6 bases outside the gene matches. The CDR3 length is 17 residues. CDR1 and CDR2 from the germline V gene are MNHEY and SVGEGT. CDR3 in DNA: TGTGCCAGCAGTGGACAGGGGGCCTCGGATAGCAATCAGCCCCAGCATTTT. Translating gives CASSGQGASDSNQPQHF.

Only one count was recorded for this clone. The V call is TRBV19, the J call TRBJ1-2; D gene uncertain. Trimming took off 3 bases at V and 8 bases at J, with 19 bases between the two ends. The CDR3 is made up of 15 amino acids. Germline CDR1 is LNHDA and CDR2 is SQIVND (reference sequence). CDR3 bases: TGTGCCAGTAGTATTCCCCCCCCCGGGAATAGAGGCTACACCTTC. This gives the protein CASSIPPPGNRGYTF.

This clone came up a few times. The gene calls are TRBV28 and TRBJ1-2; no firm D call. This CDR3 is built from 13 residues. Trimming left V 5 bases short and J 4 bases short, with 11 bases between. Germline V gives CDR1 MDHEN, CDR2 SYDVKM. CDR3 region: CASSPTFSYGYTF. CDR3 nucleotide sequence: TGTGCCAGCAGTCCTACCTTTTCCTATGGCTACACCTTC.

V gene TRBV3-1 (or the pseudogene TRBV3-2) combines with J gene TRBJ1-2; 12 bases agree with TRBD1. Germline-derived CDR1 and CDR2 are LGHDT and YNNKEL (reference sequence). The length of the CDR3 is 18 residues. Trimming at V came to 5 bases and at J to 4 bases, leaving 14 bases not matched to a gene. The CDR3 region is CASSSPWDRGLGSYGYTF. The CDR3 DNA sequence: TGTGCCAGCAGCTCCCCCTGGGACAGGGGGCTCGGCAGCTATGGCTACACCTTC.

The chain uses TRBV9 and TRBJ1-2; 8 positions agree with TRBD1. V lost 3 bases, J lost 8 bases, and 9 bases stayed unmatched. This CDR3 spans 14 amino acids. Germline V CDR1 and CDR2: SGDLS, YYNGEE. The CDR3: CASSAADRVGGYTF. The DNA for the CDR3 is TGTGCCAGCAGCGCAGCGGACAGGGTTGGCGGCTACACCTTC. Complete variable domain (other parts from reference TRBV9 and TRBJ1-2): DSGVTQTPKHLITATGQRVTLRCSPRSGDLSVYWYQQSLDQGLQFLIQYYNGEERAKGNILERFSAQQFPDLHSELNLSSLELGDSALYFCASSAADRVGGYTFGSGTRLTVV.

The rearrangement links TRBV7-2 to TRBJ2-2, with 7 bases aligning to TRBD2. V lost 2 bases to trimming and J lost 7 bases; unmatched junction nucleotides: 4. The CDR3 contains 14 residues. CDR1 SGHTA and CDR2 FQGNSA come from the germline V gene. CDR3 sequence: CASSLRTRGGELFF. In DNA, the CDR3 is TGTGCCAGCAGCTTACGGACTAGGGGCGGGGAGCTGTTTTTT.